This record looks at one TCR beta chain sequence and its context. Its antigen is still unknown. No clone much larger than this one lies a single base away; base qualities are absent. This sample is part of a study of shared clonotypes between healthy human individuals (dated by TCRdb to the early 2020s). Context from the whole study: The cohort comprised a couple of women and three men aged 18 to 49 years. Per donor, three plates each were used for CD4 naive and CD4 memory, two for CD8 naive, and one for CD8 memory. Blood TCR repertoires of roughly five healthy adults were deeply sequenced to estimate repertoire size and the extent of clonotype sharing between individuals. Different laboratories and diverse techniques were used to prepare libraries and sequence TCR repertoires, to increase sequencing depth and limit assay-specific biases. Leukapheresis yielded between about 0.85 and 10 billion PBMCs per donor. What the authors observed across the whole study: Sampling was restricted to blood, and TCR repertoires in tissue are likely to differ from TCR repertoires in blood. Even with the large sequencing depth, rarefaction of the sorted-subset datasets indicated that sequencing was incomplete. Compared with non-shared clonotypes, the clonotypes found in all four sorted-subset donors had higher generation probabilities. When four donors were compared, the shared fraction of clonotypes was 5% to 6.5% for naive CD4, approximately 3.5% for naive CD8, 2.3% for memory CD4, and 0.35% to 0.5% for memory CD8. Pairwise subsampling indicated that sequencing depth was expected to affect the degree of clonotype sharing among donors. Naive subsets generally had larger estimated clonotype richness than memory subsets did. The small number of donors limited the genetic and exposure-history diversity represented.

The CDR3 holds 14 amino acids from the cysteine to the phenylalanine. Only CDR3 DNA remains: 42 bases, in frame from the first base. Reading the germline V gene (reference sequence) gives CDR1 GTSNPN and CDR2 SVGIG. A distance of 13 bases separates the germline ends of V and J, which lose 0 bases and 7 bases respectively. Using the deep immunoSEQ assay, TCR CDR3 regions were amplified from genomic DNA by multiplex PCR. Extracted genomic DNA from each cell subset was distributed evenly across all wells of several immunoSEQ 96-well plates, and each plate was treated as a replicate. For sorted subsets, about 210 ng of genomic DNA, equivalent to roughly 30,000 T cell genomes, went into each replicate PCR. The purified libraries were quantified using a Qubit 3.0 fluorometer, sized with a Bioanalyzer 2100, and then quantified again using the KAPA Library Quantification kit. Every immunoSEQ 96-well plate was sequenced on a separate single-read 150-cycle Illumina NextSeq 550 flow cell. The authors' pipeline ran thus. The immunoSEQ output contained only junctional sequences without quality scores, so filtering could not match that applied to full-length reads. Sequences were annotated with PyIR, a Python wrapper for IgBLAST v1.9, and V/J genes and CDR3 were assigned using IMGT germline references. Reads were removed for weak V/J assignments (E-value above 1e-6), missing CDR3, stop codons, out-of-frame junctions, or ambiguous translated residues. V3J clonotypes were defined by identical inferred V gene, J gene, and CDR3 amino acid sequence. Percentage overlap between repertoires was calculated by dividing the number of shared unique clonotypes by the size of the smaller repertoire. Repertoire richness was assessed with RTK rarefaction, the Chao1 estimator, and Recon v2.1 estimates of unobserved clonotypes. Generation probabilities were computed with OLGA for all TCRbeta clonotypes obtained by the gDNA method from several donors. In TCRdb, the immuneACCESS table is reduced to in-frame sequences with V and J assigned. These tables do not hold every clone; where another copy was compared, an unresolved V gene accounts for under half, and the others remain unexplained. That table is the source of V, J and clone size, and D and trimming were worked out from the DNA. This sample has over 2 million clones in its table, and 92% of those were observed once. 0.3% to 0.45% of the sample is held by the ten biggest clonotypes.

Healthy HIV-negative adults with no recently reported acute infections or vaccinations were included as donors. Every donor was a Caucasian adult residing in Nashville, Tennessee, USA. Magnetic negative selection was used to enrich CD4+ T cells, after which naive cells were positively selected on CD45RA and the negative fraction became the memory subset. Blood was collected by leukapheresis, and PBMCs were isolated by Ficoll-Histopaque density gradient centrifugation and then cryopreserved in liquid nitrogen vapor phase. Analytical flow cytometry was used to check the purity and quantity of each magnetically sorted T cell population. Genomic DNA was isolated from every sorted fraction and measured by UV absorbance on a Nanodrop 2000c.

The sample consisted of naive CD4+ T cells from PBMCs. The cell subset or site tag for this specimen amounts to: CD45RA+ positively selected. The clonotype originates from a man aged 18-30 years in good health. Some clones in this sample may be carry-over from other donors' samples. Recombination joined TRBV30 with TRBJ1-5; the D region possibly corresponds to TRBD1 (5 bases align). DNA sequence: TGTGCCTGGAGTGTCGGGGGACGAGCGCAGCCCCAGCATTTT. It encodes CAWSVGGRAQPQHF.